These T cell receptor beta chains were read from a single sample in a study of regulatory T cells in long-lasting Graves disease. TCRdb used MiXCR to reprocess the multiplex PCR reads, holding one entry per CDR3 protein. This sample carries hundreds of thousands of distinct CDR3 sequences, 16% of them seen once, and the ten largest clones take more than 15%. The sample was also linked to a second study, of T cells in Graves' hyperthyroidism and ophthalmopathy.

This sample comprised peripheral blood mononuclear cells (PBMCs), obtained at new diagnosis, from a patient treated with antithyroid drugs. These receptors came from a woman aged 30 to 39 with Graves disease. The CDR3 runs from the conserved cysteine through the conserved F or W. The D gene is left open where the match is weak. Clone sizes are given selectively: once, few, many, or a class where the clone is expanded.

>few|TRBJ1-6|TRBD1|TRBV28
CASSKPGQGLWTPLHF
TGTGCCAGCAGTAAGCCGGGACAGGGCTTGTGGACACCCCTCCACTTT
>NA|TRBJ2-7|TRBD1|TRBV4-1
CASSQAPGQGYEQYF
TGCGCCAGCAGCCAAGCCCCGGGACAGGGCTACGAGCAGTACTTC
>many|TRBJ1-2|TRBD1|TRBV28
CASSLRTGYYGYTF
TGTGCCAGCAGTTTAAGGACAGGGTATTATGGCTACACCTTC
>NA|TRBJ2-5|NA|TRBV20-1
CSARDQGGGGGSQYF
TGCAGTGCTAGAGATCAGGGCGGTGGGGGTGGGTCCCAGTACTTC
>NA|TRBJ1-2|NA|TRBV28
CASSYTGGYTF
TGTGCCAGCAGCTATACGGGTGGCTACACCTTC
>many|TRBJ1-1|NA|TRBV24-1
CATSDLSETEAFF
TGTGCCACCAGTGATTTATCTGAGACTGAAGCTTTCTTT
>many|TRBJ2-1|NA|TRBV2
CARRESSYNEQFF
TGTGCCAGAAGGGAAAGCTCCTACAATGAGCAGTTCTTC
>NA|TRBJ2-5|TRBD2|TRBV29-1
CSVEDPGTSGRLGTQYF
TGCAGCGTTGAAGATCCGGGGACTAGCGGGCGGCTGGGGACCCAGTACTTC
>once|TRBJ2-1|NA|TRBV2
CTSSDSGGTYNEQFF
TGCACCAGCAGCGACTCAGGGGGGACCTACAATGAGCAGTTCTTC
>NA|TRBJ1-1|NA|TRBV29-1
CSVGLGVNTEAFF
TGCAGCGTTGGTCTGGGGGTGAACACTGAAGCTTTCTTT
>many|TRBJ2-7|TRBD1|TRBV27
CASSLWAGGVIGEQYF
TGTGCCAGCAGTTTATGGGCAGGGGGTGTTATAGGCGAGCAGTACTTC
>once|TRBJ2-2|NA|TRBV5-1
CASSLMSGTAGELFF
TGCGCCAGCAGCTTGATGTCAGGGACGGCCGGGGAGCTGTTTTTT
>once|TRBJ2-6|NA|TRBV4-1
CASSQKRGAGANVLTF
TGCGCCAGCAGCCAAAAGAGGGGAGCTGGGGCCAACGTCCTGACTTTC
>many|TRBJ2-7|NA|TRBV2
CASSPGLGSEQYF
TGTGCCAGCAGTCCGGGCCTCGGGAGCGAGCAGTACTTC
>many|TRBJ2-1|NA|TRBV7-8
CASSPQGLGEANEQFF
TGTGCCAGCAGCCCTCAAGGCCTCGGGGAGGCGAATGAGCAGTTCTTC
>NA|TRBJ2-5|TRBD2|TRBV3-1
CASSQEWTSGIQETQYF
TGTGCCAGCAGCCAAGAATGGACTAGCGGAATACAAGAGACCCAGTACTTC
>NA|TRBJ2-5|NA|TRBV7-6
CASSLWANSETQYF
TGTGCCAGCAGCTTATGGGCCAATTCGGAGACCCAGTACTTC
>few|TRBJ2-7|NA|TRBV29-1
CSVSAPVGYEQYF
TGCAGCGTTTCAGCCCCCGTGGGCTACGAGCAGTACTTC
>many|TRBJ2-7|TRBD2|TRBV6-9
CASSYSRTSETYEQYF
TGTGCCAGCAGTTACTCAAGGACTAGCGAAACCTACGAGCAGTACTTC
>NA|TRBJ1-5|NA|TRBV6-1
CASSERFGGHRGLYSNQPQHF
TGTGCCAGCAGTGAACGTTTCGGGGGGCATAGAGGTTTATATAGCAATCAGCCCCAGCATTTT
>NA|TRBJ2-2|NA|TRBV29-1
CSVARGRGSGTGELFF
TGCAGCGTTGCCCGGGGGAGGGGGTCGGGCACCGGGGAGCTGTTTTTT
>few|TRBJ1-4|NA|TRBV3-1
CASSHIGEKLFF
TGTGCCAGCAGCCATATCGGGGAGAAACTGTTTTTT
>many|TRBJ1-2|TRBD1|TRBV6-1
CASSLSGTGGYGYTF
TGTGCCAGCAGTCTGTCCGGGACAGGGGGCTATGGCTACACCTTC